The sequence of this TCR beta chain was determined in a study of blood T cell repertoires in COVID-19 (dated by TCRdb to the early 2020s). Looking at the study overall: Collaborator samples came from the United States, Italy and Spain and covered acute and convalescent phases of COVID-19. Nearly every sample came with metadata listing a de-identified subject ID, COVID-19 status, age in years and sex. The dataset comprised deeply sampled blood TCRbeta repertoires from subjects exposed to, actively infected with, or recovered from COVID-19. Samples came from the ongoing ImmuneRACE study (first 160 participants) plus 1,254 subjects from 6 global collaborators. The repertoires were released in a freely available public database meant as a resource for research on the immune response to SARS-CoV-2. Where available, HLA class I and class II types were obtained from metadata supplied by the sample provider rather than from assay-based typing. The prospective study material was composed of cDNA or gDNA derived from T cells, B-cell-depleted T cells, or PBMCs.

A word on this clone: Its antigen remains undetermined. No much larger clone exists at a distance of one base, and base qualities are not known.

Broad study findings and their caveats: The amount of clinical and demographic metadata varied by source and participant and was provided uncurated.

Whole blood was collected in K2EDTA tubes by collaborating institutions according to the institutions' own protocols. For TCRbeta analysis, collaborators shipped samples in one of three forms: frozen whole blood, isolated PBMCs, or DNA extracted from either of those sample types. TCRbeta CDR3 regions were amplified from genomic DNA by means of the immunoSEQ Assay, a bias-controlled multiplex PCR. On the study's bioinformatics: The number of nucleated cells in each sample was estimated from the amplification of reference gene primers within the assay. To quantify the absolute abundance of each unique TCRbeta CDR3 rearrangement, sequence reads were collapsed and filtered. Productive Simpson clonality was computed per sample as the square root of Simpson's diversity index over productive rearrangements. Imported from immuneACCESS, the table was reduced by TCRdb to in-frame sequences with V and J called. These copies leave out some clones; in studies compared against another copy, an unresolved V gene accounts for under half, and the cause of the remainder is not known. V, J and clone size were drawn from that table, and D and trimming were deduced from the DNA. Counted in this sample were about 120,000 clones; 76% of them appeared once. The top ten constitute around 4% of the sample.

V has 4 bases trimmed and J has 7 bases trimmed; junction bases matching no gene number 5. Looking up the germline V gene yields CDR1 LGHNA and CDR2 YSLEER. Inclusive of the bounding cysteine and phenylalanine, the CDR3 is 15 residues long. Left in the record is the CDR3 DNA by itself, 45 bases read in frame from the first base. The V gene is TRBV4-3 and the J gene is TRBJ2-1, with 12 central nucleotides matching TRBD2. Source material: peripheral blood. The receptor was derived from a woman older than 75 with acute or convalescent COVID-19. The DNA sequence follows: TGCGCCAGCAGCCTTCGGACTAGCGGGATTAATGAGCAGTTCTTC. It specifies CASSLRTSGINEQFF.